This T cell receptor (beta chain) was identified in a study of T cell changes during pregnancy in multiple sclerosis (dated by TCRdb to between 2018 and 2021). Background on the whole study: The study looked at changes in the T cell repertoire across pregnancy in women with multiple sclerosis.

For this clone: Its recognized antigen is unknown. Base-call qualities are not available, and no considerably larger clone is one nucleotide away.

V is trimmed back by 6 bases and J by 0 bases, and the junction contains 12 bases that no gene match accounts for. Looking up the germline V gene (reference sequence) yields CDR1 MNHEY and CDR2 SMNVEV. The CDR3 measures 17 amino acids from cysteine to phenylalanine. Only the CDR3 region is kept as DNA, spanning 51 bases read in frame from base 1. Libraries were built with the immunoSEQ multiplex PCR assay. TCRdb took this table from immuneACCESS and kept in-frame rearrangements with V and J called. Such tables lack part of the clones; where checked against another copy, unresolved V genes explain under half of the gap, and the rest is unexplained. For this sample there are 70,000 to 95,000 clones; 90% to 95% appear just once. Roughly 4% of the sample belongs to the ten largest clones.

This TCR was recovered from a female donor with multiple sclerosis, enrolled in a pregnancy study. The material was peripheral blood, obtained in the first trimester of pregnancy. This sequence uses TRBV27 and TRBJ1-1, with 8 bases aligning to TRBD1. The DNA reads as follows: TGTGCCAGCAGCATGAGCGGGACAGGAGTTATGAACACTGAAGCTTTCTTT. Its coded protein is CASSMSGTGVMNTEAFF.